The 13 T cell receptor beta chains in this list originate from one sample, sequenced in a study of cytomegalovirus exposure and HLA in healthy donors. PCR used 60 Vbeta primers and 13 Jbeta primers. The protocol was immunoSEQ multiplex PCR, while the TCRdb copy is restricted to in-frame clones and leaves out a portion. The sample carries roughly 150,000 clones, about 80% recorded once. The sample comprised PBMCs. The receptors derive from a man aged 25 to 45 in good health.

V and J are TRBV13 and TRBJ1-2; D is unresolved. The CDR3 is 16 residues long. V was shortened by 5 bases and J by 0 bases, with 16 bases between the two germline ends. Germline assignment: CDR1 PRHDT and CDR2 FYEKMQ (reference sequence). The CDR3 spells CASSGGEAGPNYGYTF. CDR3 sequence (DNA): TGTGCCAGCAGCGGAGGTGAGGCGGGCCCTAACTATGGCTACACCTTC.

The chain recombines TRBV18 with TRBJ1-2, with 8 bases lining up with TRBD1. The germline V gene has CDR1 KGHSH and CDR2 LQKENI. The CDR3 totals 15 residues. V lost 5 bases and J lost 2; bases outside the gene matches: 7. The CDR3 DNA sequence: TGTGCCAGCTCAAGGGGGACAGGAGGGAACTATGGCTACACCTTC. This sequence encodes CASSRGTGGNYGYTF.

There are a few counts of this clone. Here the CDR3 reads CASSQDSAGGEQFF. In DNA, the CDR3 is TGCGCCAGCAGCCAAGATTCGGCCGGGGGTGAGCAGTTCTTC. This chain connects TRBV4-1 to TRBJ2-1, with D possibly being TRBD2 (6 bases). Germline V gene data show CDR1 as MGHRA and CDR2 as YSYEKL. The V end lost 0 bases, the J end lost 9 bases, and 12 bases lay between the germline ends. The CDR3 consists of 14 residues.

In nucleotides, the CDR3 is TGTGCCAGCAGCGTAGGACTAGCGGGGGAGACCCAGTACTTC. Translated: CASSVGLAGETQYF. The chain recombines TRBV7-7 with TRBJ2-5; 12 positions match TRBD2. The J segment lost 5 bases and the V segment lost 5 bases, leaving 3 bases of the junction unmatched. Per the germline V gene, CDR1 is SSHAT and CDR2 is FNYEAQ (reference sequence). The CDR3 consists of 14 residues.

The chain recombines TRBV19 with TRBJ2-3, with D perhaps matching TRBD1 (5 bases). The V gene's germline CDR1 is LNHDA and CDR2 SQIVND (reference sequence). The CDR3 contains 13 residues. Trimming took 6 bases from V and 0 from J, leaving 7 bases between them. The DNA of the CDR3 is TGTGCCAGTAGGGGGCAGAGCACAGATACGCAGTATTTT. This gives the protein CASRGQSTDTQYF. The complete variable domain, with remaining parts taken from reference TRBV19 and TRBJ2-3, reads DGGITQSPKYLFRKEGQNVTLSCEQNLNHDAMYWYRQDPGQGLRLIYYSQIVNDFQKGDIAEGYSVSREKKESFPLTVTSAQKNPTAFYLCASRGQSTDTQYFGPGTRLTVL.

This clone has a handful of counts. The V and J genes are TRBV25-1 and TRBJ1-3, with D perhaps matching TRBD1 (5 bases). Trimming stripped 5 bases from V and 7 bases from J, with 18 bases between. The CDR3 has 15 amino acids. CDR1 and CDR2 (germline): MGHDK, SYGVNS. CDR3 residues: CASSWGGTNLNTIYF. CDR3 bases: TGTGCCAGCAGTTGGGGGGGAACGAACCTGAACACCATATATTTT.

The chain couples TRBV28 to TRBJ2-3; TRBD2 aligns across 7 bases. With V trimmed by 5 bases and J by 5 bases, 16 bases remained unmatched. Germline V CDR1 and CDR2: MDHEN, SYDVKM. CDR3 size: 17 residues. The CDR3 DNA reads TGTGCCAGCAGTGGGGCGGAAATGGCGGGAGTTTTAGATACGCAGTATTTT. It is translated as CASSGAEMAGVLDTQYF.

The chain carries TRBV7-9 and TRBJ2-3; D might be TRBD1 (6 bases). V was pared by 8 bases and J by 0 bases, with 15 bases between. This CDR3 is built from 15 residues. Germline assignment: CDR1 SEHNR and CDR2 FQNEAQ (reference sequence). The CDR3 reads CASQQGTTSTDTQYF. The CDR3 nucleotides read TGTGCCAGCCAGCAGGGGACAACTAGCACAGATACGCAGTATTTT.

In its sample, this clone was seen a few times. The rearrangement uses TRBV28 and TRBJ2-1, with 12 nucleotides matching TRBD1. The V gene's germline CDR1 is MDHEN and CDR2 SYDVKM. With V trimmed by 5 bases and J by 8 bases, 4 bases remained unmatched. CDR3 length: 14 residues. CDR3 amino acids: CASSTGTGGHEQFF. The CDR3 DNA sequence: TGTGCCAGCAGTACCGGGACAGGGGGCCATGAGCAGTTCTTC.

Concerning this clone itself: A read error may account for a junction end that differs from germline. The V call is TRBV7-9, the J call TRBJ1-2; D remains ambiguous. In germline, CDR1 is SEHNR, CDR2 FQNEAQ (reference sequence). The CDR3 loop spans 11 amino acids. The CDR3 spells CSSSPSYGYTF. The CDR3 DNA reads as TGTTCCAGCAGCCCTTCCTATGGCTACACCTTC.

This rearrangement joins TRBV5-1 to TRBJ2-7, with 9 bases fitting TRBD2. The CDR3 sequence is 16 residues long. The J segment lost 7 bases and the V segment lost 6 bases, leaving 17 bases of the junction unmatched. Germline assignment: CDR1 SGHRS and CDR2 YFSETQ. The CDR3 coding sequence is TGCGCCAGCACCCCCTCCTCTAGCGGGAACGGGGGGGAGCAGTACTTC. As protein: CASTPSSSGNGGEQYF.

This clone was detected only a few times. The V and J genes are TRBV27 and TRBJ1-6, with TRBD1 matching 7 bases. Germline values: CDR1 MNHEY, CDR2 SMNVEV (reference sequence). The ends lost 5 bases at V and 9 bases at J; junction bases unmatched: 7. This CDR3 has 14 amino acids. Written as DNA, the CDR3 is TGTGCCAGCAGTCCTCGGGACAGCCGTTCACCCCTCCACTTT. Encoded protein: CASSPRDSRSPLHF.

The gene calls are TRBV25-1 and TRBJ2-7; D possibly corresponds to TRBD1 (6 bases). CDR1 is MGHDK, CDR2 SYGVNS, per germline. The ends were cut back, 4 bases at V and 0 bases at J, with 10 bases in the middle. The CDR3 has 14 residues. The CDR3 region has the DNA TGTGCCAGCAGTGTTACAGGGAACTCCTACGAGCAGTACTTC. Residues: CASSVTGNSYEQYF.